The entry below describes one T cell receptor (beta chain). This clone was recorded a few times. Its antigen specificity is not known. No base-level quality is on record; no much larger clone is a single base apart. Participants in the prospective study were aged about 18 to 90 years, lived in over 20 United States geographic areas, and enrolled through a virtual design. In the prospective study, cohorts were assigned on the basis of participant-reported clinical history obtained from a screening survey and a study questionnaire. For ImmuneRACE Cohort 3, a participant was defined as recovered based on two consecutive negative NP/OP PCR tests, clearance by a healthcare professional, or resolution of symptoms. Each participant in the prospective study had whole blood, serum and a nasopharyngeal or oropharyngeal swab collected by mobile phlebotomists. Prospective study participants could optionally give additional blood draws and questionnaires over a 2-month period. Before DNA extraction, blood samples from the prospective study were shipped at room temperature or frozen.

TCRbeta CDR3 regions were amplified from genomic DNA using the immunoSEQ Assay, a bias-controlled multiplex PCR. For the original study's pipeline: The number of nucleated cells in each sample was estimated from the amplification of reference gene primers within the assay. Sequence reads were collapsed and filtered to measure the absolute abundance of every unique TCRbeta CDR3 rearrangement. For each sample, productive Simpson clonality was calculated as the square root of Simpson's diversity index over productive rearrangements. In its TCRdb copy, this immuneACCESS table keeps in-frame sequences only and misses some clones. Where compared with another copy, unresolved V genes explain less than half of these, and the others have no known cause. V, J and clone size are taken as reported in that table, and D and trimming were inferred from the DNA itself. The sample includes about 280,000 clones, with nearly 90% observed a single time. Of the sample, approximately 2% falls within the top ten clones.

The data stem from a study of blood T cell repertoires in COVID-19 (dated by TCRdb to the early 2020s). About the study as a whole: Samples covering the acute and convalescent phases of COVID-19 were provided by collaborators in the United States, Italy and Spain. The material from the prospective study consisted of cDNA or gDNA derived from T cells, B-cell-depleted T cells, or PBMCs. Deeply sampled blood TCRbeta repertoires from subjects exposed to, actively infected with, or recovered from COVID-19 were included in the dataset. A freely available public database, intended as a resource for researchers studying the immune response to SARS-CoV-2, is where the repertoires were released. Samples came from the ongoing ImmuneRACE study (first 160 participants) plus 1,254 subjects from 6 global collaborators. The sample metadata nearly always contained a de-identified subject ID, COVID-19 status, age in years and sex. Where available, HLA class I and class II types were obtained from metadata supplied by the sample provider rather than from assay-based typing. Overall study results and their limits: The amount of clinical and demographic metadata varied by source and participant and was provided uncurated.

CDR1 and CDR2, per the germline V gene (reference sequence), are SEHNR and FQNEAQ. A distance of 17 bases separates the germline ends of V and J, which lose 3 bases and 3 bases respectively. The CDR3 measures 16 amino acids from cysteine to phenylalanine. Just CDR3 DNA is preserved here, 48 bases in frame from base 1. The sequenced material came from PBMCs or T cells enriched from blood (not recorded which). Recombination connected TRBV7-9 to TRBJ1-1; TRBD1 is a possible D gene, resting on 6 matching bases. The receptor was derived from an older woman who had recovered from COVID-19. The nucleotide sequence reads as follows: TGTGCCAGCAGCTTTTCGGGCAGGGGAAAGGACACTGAAGCTTTCTTT. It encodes CASSFSGRGKDTEAFF.